This T cell receptor beta chain is from a study of T cell responses to AZD1222 COVID-19 vaccine. Germline loops: CDR1 SGHTA, CDR2 FQGNSA. The CDR3 has 15 residues. Trimming cost V 3 bases and J 2 bases, with 11 bases left between them. Second doses were pooled across both intervals (about 4 or about 12 weeks). In the case of this clone: Its antigen is currently unknown.

Whole-study findings and limits: Only after the peak T cell response were repertoires sampled. At 160-218 and 743-854, vaccine-associated CD4 TCRs were dominant, and they spanned spike. Donors, mostly white British, included more females; clonal diversity was possibly underestimated.

Using immunoSEQ multiplex PCR, the repertoire was profiled, and TCRdb retains in-frame clones only, with some absent. Of 65,000 to 90,000 clones in the sample, 87% were seen once. V and J are TRBV7-2 and TRBJ1-3; D gene ambiguous. The source material was peripheral blood, sampled 28 days after the second AZD1222 dose. The TCR sequence derives from an adult who received the AZD1222 COVID-19 vaccine. This CDR3 reads CASSFQPYAGNTIYF. DNA of the CDR3: TGTGCCAGCAGCTTCCAGCCCTATGCTGGAAACACCATATATTTT. The complete variable domain, with remaining parts taken from reference TRBV7-2 and TRBJ1-3, reads GAGVSQSPSNKVTEKGKDVELRCDPISGHTALYWYRQSLGQGLEFLIYFQGNSAPDKSGLPSDRFSAERTGGSVSTLTIQRTQQEDSAVYLCASSFQPYAGNTIYFGEGSWLTVV.